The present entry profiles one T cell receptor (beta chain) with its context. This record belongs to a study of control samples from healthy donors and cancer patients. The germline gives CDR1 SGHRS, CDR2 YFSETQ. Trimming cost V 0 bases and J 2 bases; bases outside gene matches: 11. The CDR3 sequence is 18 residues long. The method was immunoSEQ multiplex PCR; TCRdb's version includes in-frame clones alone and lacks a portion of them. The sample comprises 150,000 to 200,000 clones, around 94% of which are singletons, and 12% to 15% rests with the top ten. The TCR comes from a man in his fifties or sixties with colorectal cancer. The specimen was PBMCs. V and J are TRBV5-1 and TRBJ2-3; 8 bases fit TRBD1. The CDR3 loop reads CASSLDWTGRYLTDTQYF. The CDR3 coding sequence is TGCGCCAGCAGCTTGGATTGGACAGGGCGCTATCTCACAGATACGCAGTATTTT.